Sequencing of this TCR beta chain was carried out in a study of PD-1 blockade in classical Hodgkin lymphoma. Study results and limitations: The study found that TCR diversity rose significantly by C4D1 in CD4+ but not CD8+ cells. According to reports, newly diagnosed patients had lower baseline TCR diversity than healthy donors, and relapsed/refractory patients had lower baseline TCR diversity still. Excluded were patients who started nivolumab under 1 year after ASCT, a group that had lower diversity. The drivers behind the repertoire differences, possibly disease activity or prior therapy, remain undefined.

Each patient's relapse followed autologous stem cell transplantation, and brentuximab vedotin exposure varied. Profiling relied on immunoSEQ multiplex PCR, and the TCRdb table lists in-frame clones only, not all of them. The repertoire holds some 84,000 clones, around 90% seen once, with 20% to 25% in the top ten. As regards this clone: No antigen is known for it.

The CDR3 has 17 residues. Germline values: CDR1 SEHNR, CDR2 FQNEAQ (reference sequence). V gave up 6 bases and J gave up 0 bases, with 15 bases separating them. The chain is built from TRBV7-9 and TRBJ2-6; D perhaps matches TRBD1 (6 bases). The receptor comes from a human donor with classical Hodgkin lymphoma. Sequenced here: peripheral blood mononuclear cells (PBMCs), sampled at baseline. CDR3 sequence: CASSSPGHRSGANVLTF. The CDR3 DNA reads TGTGCCAGCAGTTCCCCGGGACACCGCTCTGGGGCCAACGTCCTGACTTTC.